This T cell receptor beta chain was documented in a study of OX40 agonist ivuxolimab in advanced cancers. Study at large: Ivuxolimab is a fully human IgG2 antibody that activates OX40 (CD134).

On this clone: Its target is not known.

General study results and limits: Expanded clones belonging to CD8+ T cells outnumbered, on average, those of CD4+.

Researchers took blood at baseline, on cycle 4 day 1, and on cycle 7 day 1. Profiled with immunoSEQ multiplex PCR; TCRdb holds only in-frame clones, not every one. The sample carries some 66,000 clones, about 85% recorded once. Germline values: CDR1 MNHNS, CDR2 SASEGT. With V trimmed by 4 bases and J by 6 bases, 2 bases remained unmatched. The CDR3 is made up of 13 amino acids. The receptor's source is an adult with an advanced solid tumor such as melanoma, head and neck, liver or kidney cancer. The rearrangement links TRBV6-1 to TRBJ1-5, with TRBD1 identical over 8 bases. The specimen was CD4+ or CD8+ T cells sorted from blood, collected in a trial of the OX40 agonist ivuxolimab. CDR3 in amino acids: CASSVQGGQPQHF. The CDR3 DNA is TGTGCCAGCAGTGTACAGGGGGGTCAGCCCCAGCATTTT.